The rows below give T cell receptor beta chains drawn from one sample of a study of T-cell reconstitution after alpha-beta-depleted transplantation in children. TCRdb independently ran MiXCR on the PCR reads; one entry per CDR3 protein. Of 450,000 to 600,000 distinct CDR3 sequences detected, 10% to 15% appear once; the ten largest clones hold around 2%. Sample: PBMCs, mostly from graft donor cells, taken 360 days after TCRalphabeta/CD19-depleted stem cell transplant. The receptors stem from a male patient under 18 who had a stem cell transplant for acute myeloid leukemia, so the T cells may come from the graft donor. The CDR3 runs from the conserved cysteine through the conserved F or W. A D gene is named only where the DNA matches it firmly. Expanded clones get a size class; other rows say once, few or many, or leave the size out.

cdr3_aa: CSGLGLPALYNEQFF
cdr3_nt: TGCAGCGGATTAGGACTCCCGGCCCTCTACAATGAGCAGTTCTTC
clone_size: -
d_call: -
v_call: TRBV29-1
j_call: TRBJ2-1

cdr3_aa: CASSLALLWGPTDTQYF
cdr3_nt: TGTGCCAGCAGCTTAGCCCTTCTCTGGGGGCCGACAGATACGCAGTATTTT
clone_size: few
d_call: -
v_call: TRBV7-2
j_call: TRBJ2-3

cdr3_aa: CASSFYRGNTGELFF
cdr3_nt: TGTGCCAGCAGTTTTTACAGGGGTAACACCGGGGAGCTGTTTTTT
clone_size: few
d_call: TRBD1
v_call: TRBV27
j_call: TRBJ2-2

cdr3_aa: CAWSVQAASEQYF
cdr3_nt: TGTGCCTGGAGTGTACAAGCAGCGTCGGAGCAGTACTTC
clone_size: few
d_call: -
v_call: TRBV30
j_call: TRBJ2-7

cdr3_aa: CASSQEGYEQYF
cdr3_nt: TGTGCCAGCAGCCAAGAGGGTTACGAGCAGTACTTC
clone_size: many
d_call: -
v_call: TRBV14
j_call: TRBJ2-7

cdr3_aa: CSAEYTGGRRFF
cdr3_nt: TGCAGTGCTGAGTACACAGGGGGACGGAGGTTCTTC
clone_size: once
d_call: TRBD1
v_call: TRBV20-1
j_call: TRBJ2-1

cdr3_aa: CSVEGAVSYEQYF
cdr3_nt: TGCAGCGTTGAGGGAGCGGTATCCTACGAGCAGTACTTC
clone_size: -
d_call: -
v_call: TRBV29-1
j_call: TRBJ2-7

cdr3_aa: CSAETSPIFYNEQFF
cdr3_nt: TGCAGTGCTGAGACTAGCCCTATCTTCTACAATGAGCAGTTCTTC
clone_size: -
d_call: TRBD2
v_call: TRBV20-1
j_call: TRBJ2-1

cdr3_aa: CASSAAVRSYEQYF
cdr3_nt: TGTGCCAGCAGCGCGGCGGTCAGGTCCTACGAGCAGTACTTC
clone_size: few
d_call: -
v_call: TRBV7-6
j_call: TRBJ2-7

cdr3_aa: CASSLADRYEQFF
cdr3_nt: TGTGCCAGCAGTTTAGCCGATAGGTATGAGCAGTTCTTC
clone_size: many
d_call: -
v_call: TRBV12-3/TRBV12-4
j_call: TRBJ2-1

cdr3_aa: CSVSSPGGSYNEQFF
cdr3_nt: TGCAGCGTTAGTAGCCCCGGGGGCTCCTACAATGAGCAGTTCTTC
clone_size: many
d_call: -
v_call: TRBV29-1
j_call: TRBJ2-1

cdr3_aa: CSARAGPSGANVLTF
cdr3_nt: TGCAGTGCCCGAGCAGGGCCCTCTGGGGCCAACGTCCTGACTTTC
clone_size: -
d_call: -
v_call: TRBV20-1
j_call: TRBJ2-6

cdr3_aa: CASSSRGGTNNEQFF
cdr3_nt: TGTGCCAGCAGCTCCCGGGGGGGGACCAACAATGAGCAGTTCTTC
clone_size: many
d_call: TRBD2
v_call: TRBV7-3
j_call: TRBJ2-1

cdr3_aa: CASSVGLPKNIQYF
cdr3_nt: TGTGCCAGCAGCGTGGGACTCCCCAAAAACATTCAGTACTTC
clone_size: many
d_call: -
v_call: TRBV7-9
j_call: TRBJ2-4

cdr3_aa: CSVSQRVSYEQYF
cdr3_nt: TGCAGCGTCTCCCAAAGGGTCTCCTACGAGCAGTACTTC
clone_size: many
d_call: -
v_call: TRBV29-1
j_call: TRBJ2-7

cdr3_aa: CASSPPRCEQYF
cdr3_nt: TGTGCCAGCAGCCCTCCAAGGTGTGAGCAGTACTTC
clone_size: -
d_call: -
v_call: TRBV5-7
j_call: TRBJ2-7

cdr3_aa: CASSLVWRAPLEQFF
cdr3_nt: TGCGCCAGCAGCTTGGTATGGCGGGCCCCCCTGGAGCAGTTCTTC
clone_size: few
d_call: -
v_call: TRBV5-1
j_call: TRBJ2-1

cdr3_aa: CASSLPPGGVLTRQYF
cdr3_nt: TGTGCCAGCAGTTTACCCCCTGGGGGGGTTCTAACTAGGCAGTACTTC
clone_size: few
d_call: TRBD2
v_call: TRBV28
j_call: TRBJ2-7

cdr3_aa: CASRTGLKGYTF
cdr3_nt: TGTGCCAGCCGTACAGGGTTGAAGGGCTACACCTTC
clone_size: few
d_call: -
v_call: TRBV27
j_call: TRBJ1-2

cdr3_aa: CASSLSGPPSGSRTGELFF
cdr3_nt: TGTGCCAGCAGTTTATCTGGCCCCCCTAGCGGGAGTAGGACCGGGGAGCTGTTTTTT
clone_size: many
d_call: TRBD2
v_call: TRBV27
j_call: TRBJ2-2

cdr3_aa: CASSQDGVSCEQYF
cdr3_nt: TGCGCCAGCAGCCAAGATGGCGTTTCCTGCGAGCAGTACTTC
clone_size: -
d_call: -
v_call: TRBV4-3
j_call: TRBJ2-7

cdr3_aa: CASRSTVPRGAFF
cdr3_nt: TGTGCCAGCAGATCGACAGTTCCAAGGGGAGCTTTCTTT
clone_size: few
d_call: -
v_call: TRBV6-5
j_call: TRBJ1-1

cdr3_aa: CASSGDPRAYEQYF
cdr3_nt: TGTGCCAGCAGTGGGGACCCGAGGGCCTACGAGCAGTACTTC
clone_size: few
d_call: -
v_call: TRBV27
j_call: TRBJ2-7

cdr3_aa: CSVVFRGFDSTGELFF
cdr3_nt: TGCAGCGTTGTATTTAGAGGGTTCGATTCTACCGGGGAGCTGTTTTTT
clone_size: -
d_call: -
v_call: TRBV29-1
j_call: TRBJ2-2

cdr3_aa: CASSVWASDYNEQFF
cdr3_nt: TGTGCCAGCAGCGTGTGGGCGTCAGACTACAATGAGCAGTTCTTC
clone_size: few
d_call: -
v_call: TRBV9
j_call: TRBJ2-1

cdr3_aa: CAIRDSPQETQYF
cdr3_nt: TGTGCCATACGGGACAGCCCCCAAGAGACCCAGTACTTC
clone_size: few
d_call: TRBD1
v_call: TRBV6-6
j_call: TRBJ2-5

cdr3_aa: CSAIAPAGATGELFF
cdr3_nt: TGCAGTGCTATTGCCCCGGCAGGGGCAACCGGGGAGCTGTTTTTT
clone_size: -
d_call: -
v_call: TRBV20-1
j_call: TRBJ2-2

cdr3_aa: CASSTRDTRYEQYF
cdr3_nt: TGTGCCAGCAGTACCCGGGACACGCGCTACGAGCAGTACTTC
clone_size: -
d_call: -
v_call: TRBV12-3/TRBV12-4
j_call: TRBJ2-7

cdr3_aa: CASSYSSARFSAGPPGGEKLFF
cdr3_nt: TGTGCCAGCAGTTACTCGAGCGCGAGGTTTTCGGCAGGACCCCCGGGAGGTGAAAAACTGTTTTTT
clone_size: many
d_call: -
v_call: TRBV6-2/TRBV6-3
j_call: TRBJ1-4

cdr3_aa: CASSRFGTGTIPYNEQFF
cdr3_nt: TGCGCCAGCAGCCGATTCGGAACCGGGACTATACCTTACAATGAGCAGTTCTTC
clone_size: few
d_call: TRBD2
v_call: TRBV4-3
j_call: TRBJ2-1

cdr3_aa: CASRRAPGLAGVTTSYNEQFF
cdr3_nt: TGTGCCAGCAGGAGGGCACCGGGACTAGCGGGAGTGACGACTTCCTACAATGAGCAGTTCTTC
clone_size: -
d_call: TRBD2
v_call: TRBV6-2/TRBV6-3
j_call: TRBJ2-1

cdr3_aa: CASSLIFTDTQYF
cdr3_nt: TGCGCCAGCAGCTTGATTTTCACAGATACGCAGTATTTT
clone_size: many
d_call: -
v_call: TRBV5-1
j_call: TRBJ2-3

cdr3_aa: CSARLGQGNTEAFF
cdr3_nt: TGCAGTGCTAGACTCGGACAGGGTAACACTGAAGCTTTCTTT
clone_size: few
d_call: TRBD1
v_call: TRBV20-1
j_call: TRBJ1-1

cdr3_aa: CASSPTPTSGLYEQYF
cdr3_nt: TGTGCCAGCAGCCCCACCCCTACTAGCGGATTGTACGAGCAGTACTTC
clone_size: -
d_call: TRBD2
v_call: TRBV7-3
j_call: TRBJ2-7

cdr3_aa: CASSQELLAGEKETQYF
cdr3_nt: TGTGCCAGCAGCCAAGAATTGCTAGCGGGAGAGAAAGAGACCCAGTACTTC
clone_size: -
d_call: TRBD2
v_call: TRBV4-2
j_call: TRBJ2-5